This entry concerns a single T cell receptor beta chain. The data were obtained in a study of shared T cell receptors in the human thymus. The V gene end was trimmed by 1 base and the J gene end by 6 bases; junction bases not matched to a gene: 13. CDR1 and CDR2 from the germline V gene are SGHNT and YYREEE (reference sequence). This CDR3 spans 17 amino acids. This table comes from immunoSEQ multiplex PCR, and its TCRdb copy is limited to in-frame clones, with some not included. The sample contains approximately 400,000 clones, approximately 95% of which appear only once. The chain couples TRBV5-4 to TRBJ2-7; 10 bases map to TRBD2. The clonotype comes from a human donor. The sequencing input was thymocytes. CDR3 DNA: TGTGCCAGCAGCTTGAGGGGGCTAGCGGGAGATAACGGCGAGCAGTACTTC. Translated: CASSLRGLAGDNGEQYF.